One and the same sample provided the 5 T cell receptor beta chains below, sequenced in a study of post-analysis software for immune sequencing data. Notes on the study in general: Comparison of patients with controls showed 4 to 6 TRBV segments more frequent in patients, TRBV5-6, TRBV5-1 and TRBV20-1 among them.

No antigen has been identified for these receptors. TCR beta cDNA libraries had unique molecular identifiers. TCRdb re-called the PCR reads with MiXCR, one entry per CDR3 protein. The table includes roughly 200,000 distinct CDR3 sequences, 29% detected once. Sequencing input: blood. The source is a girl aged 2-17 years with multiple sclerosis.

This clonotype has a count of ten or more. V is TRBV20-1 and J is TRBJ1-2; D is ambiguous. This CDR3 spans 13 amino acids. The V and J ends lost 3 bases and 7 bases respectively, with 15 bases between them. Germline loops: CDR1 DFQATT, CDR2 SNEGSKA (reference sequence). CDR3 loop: CSARVILCVGYTF. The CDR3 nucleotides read TGCAGTGCTAGGGTGATACTTTGTGTTGGCTACACCTTC.

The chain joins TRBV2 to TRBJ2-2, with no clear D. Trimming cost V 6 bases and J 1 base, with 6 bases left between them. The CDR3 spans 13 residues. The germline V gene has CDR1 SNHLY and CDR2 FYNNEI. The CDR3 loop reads CASSNGNTGELFF. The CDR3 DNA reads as TGTGCCAGCAGCAACGGGAACACCGGGGAGCTGTTTTTT.

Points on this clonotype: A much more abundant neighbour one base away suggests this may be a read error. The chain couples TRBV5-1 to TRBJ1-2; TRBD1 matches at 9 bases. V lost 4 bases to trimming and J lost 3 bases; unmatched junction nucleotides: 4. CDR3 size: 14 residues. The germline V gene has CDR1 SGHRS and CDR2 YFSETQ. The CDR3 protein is CASSRRTGDYGYTF. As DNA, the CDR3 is TGCGCCAGCAGCCGTAGGACAGGGGACTATGGCTACACCTTC.

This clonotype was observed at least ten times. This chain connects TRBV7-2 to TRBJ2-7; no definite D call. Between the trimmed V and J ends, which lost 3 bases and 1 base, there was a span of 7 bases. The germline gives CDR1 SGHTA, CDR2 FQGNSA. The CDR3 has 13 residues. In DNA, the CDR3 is TGTGCCAGCAGCTTGGCGAAATCCTACGAGCAGTACTTC. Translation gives CASSLAKSYEQYF.

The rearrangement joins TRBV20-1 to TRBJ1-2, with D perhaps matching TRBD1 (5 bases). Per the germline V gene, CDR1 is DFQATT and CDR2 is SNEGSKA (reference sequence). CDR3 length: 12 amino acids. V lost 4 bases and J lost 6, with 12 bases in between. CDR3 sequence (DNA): TGCAGTGCTAAACAGGTCCGAAATGGCTACACCTTC. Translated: CSAKQVRNGYTF.